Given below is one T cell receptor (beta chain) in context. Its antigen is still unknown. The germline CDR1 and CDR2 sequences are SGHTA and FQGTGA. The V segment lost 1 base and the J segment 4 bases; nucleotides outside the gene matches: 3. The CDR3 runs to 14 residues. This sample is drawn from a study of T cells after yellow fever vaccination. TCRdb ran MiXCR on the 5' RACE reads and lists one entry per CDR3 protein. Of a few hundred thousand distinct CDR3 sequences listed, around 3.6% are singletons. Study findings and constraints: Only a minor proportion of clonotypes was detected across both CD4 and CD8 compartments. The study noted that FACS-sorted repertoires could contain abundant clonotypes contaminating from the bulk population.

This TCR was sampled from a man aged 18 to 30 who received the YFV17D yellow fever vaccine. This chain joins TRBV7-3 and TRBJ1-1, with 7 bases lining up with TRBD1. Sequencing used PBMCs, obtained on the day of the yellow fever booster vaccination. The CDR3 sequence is CASSLNRDSTEAFF. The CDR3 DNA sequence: TGTGCCAGCAGCTTAAACCGGGACAGCACTGAAGCTTTCTTT.